This T cell receptor beta chain was observed in a study of blood T cell repertoires in COVID-19. There are 15 residues in the CDR3. Germline V gene sequence: CDR1 MDHEN, CDR2 SYDVKM. Trimming pared 6 bases from V and 5 bases from J, leaving 19 bases between. Some clones are missing from TCRdb's copy, which holds only in-frame ones; the method was immunoSEQ multiplex PCR. This sample has about 410,000 clones, with roughly 90% found just once. The table lists this clone with a count of one. This TCR derives from a woman in her thirties with active or convalescent COVID-19. Sequenced input: peripheral blood. The V and J genes are TRBV28 and TRBJ1-2, with TRBD1 as a possible D gene (5 bases). CDR3 loop: CASSHQVTGTYGYTF. CDR3 sequence (DNA): TGTGCCAGCAGCCACCAGGTCACAGGCACGTATGGCTACACCTTC.